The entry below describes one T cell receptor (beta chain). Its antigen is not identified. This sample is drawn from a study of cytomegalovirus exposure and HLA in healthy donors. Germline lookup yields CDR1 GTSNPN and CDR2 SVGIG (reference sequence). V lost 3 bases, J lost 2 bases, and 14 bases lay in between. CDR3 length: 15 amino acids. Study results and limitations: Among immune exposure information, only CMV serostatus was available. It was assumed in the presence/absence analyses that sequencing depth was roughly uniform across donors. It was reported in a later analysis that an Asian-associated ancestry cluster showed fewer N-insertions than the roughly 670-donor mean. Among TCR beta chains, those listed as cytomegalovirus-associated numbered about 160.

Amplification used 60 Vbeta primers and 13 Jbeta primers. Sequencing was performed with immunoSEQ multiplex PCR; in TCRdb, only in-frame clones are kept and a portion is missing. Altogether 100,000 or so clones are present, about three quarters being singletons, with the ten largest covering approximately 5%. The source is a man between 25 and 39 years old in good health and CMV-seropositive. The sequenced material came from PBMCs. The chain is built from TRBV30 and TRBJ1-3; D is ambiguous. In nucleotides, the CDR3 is TGTGCCTGGAGGAGAACCATGGGAGCTGGAAACACCATATATTTT. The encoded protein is CAWRRTMGAGNTIYF.